This TCR beta chain is from a study of blood T cells in healthy people across ages. This CDR3 is built from 17 residues. Germline V gives CDR1 LNHNV, CDR2 YYDKDF (reference sequence). V lost 4 bases and J lost 11; bases outside the gene matches: 22. The use of a sample-barcoded 5' primer and a J-beta primer mix characterized a second PCR of about 7 to 12 cycles. TCRdb used MiXCR to reprocess the 5' RACE reads, holding one entry per CDR3 protein. The sample records more than 900,000 distinct CDR3 sequences, almost 30% being singletons. Samples each yielded at least 5 micrograms of total RNA. A further study also used this sample, focusing on T cells of mothers and their children. As that report states: Mother-child pairs who were related displayed a slightly higher overlap than unrelated pairs, a difference that was non-significant.

The sequenced material came from blood. This receptor was taken from a woman aged 40-49 years in good health. The chain uses TRBV15 and TRBJ2-5; 7 positions match TRBD2. CDR3 nucleotides: TGTGCCACCAGCACCCCGACCGGGACTACCCCTTTGGGTGAGCAGTACTTC. Protein sequence: CATSTPTGTTPLGEQYF.